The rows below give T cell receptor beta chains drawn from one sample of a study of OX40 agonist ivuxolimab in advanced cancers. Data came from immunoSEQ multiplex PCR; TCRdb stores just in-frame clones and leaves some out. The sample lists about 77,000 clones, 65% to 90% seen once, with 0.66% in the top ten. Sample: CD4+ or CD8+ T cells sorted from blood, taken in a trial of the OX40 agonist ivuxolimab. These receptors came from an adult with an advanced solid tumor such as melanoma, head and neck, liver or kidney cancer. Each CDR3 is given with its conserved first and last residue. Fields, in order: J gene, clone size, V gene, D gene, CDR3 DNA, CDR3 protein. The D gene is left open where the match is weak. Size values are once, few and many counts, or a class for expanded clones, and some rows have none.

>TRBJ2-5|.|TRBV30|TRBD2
TGTGCCTGGAGTGTACTCATGGGCCAACTAGCGGGGGGGCTTTACCAAGAGACCCAGTACTTC
CAWSVLMGQLAGGLYQETQYF
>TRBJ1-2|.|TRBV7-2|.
TGTGCCAGCAGCTTATACTCACTGGGGGCGGGAAGCCGTGCGAATGGCTACACCTTC
CASSLYSLGAGSRANGYTF
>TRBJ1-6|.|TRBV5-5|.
TGTGCCAGCAGCTTGTTTTTCGGGGATTCACCCCTCCACTTT
CASSLFFGDSPLHF
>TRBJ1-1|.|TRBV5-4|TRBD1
TGTGCCAGCAGCAGCTCTACAGGGGACACTGAAGCTTTCTTT
CASSSSTGDTEAFF
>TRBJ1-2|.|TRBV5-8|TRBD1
TGTGCCAGCAGCTCGTATCAGGGGGCTGCTGGCTACACCTTC
CASSSYQGAAGYTF
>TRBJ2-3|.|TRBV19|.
TGTGCCAGTAGTATCCGCCATCTCGGAGGGTCCAGCACAGATACGCAGTATTTT
CASSIRHLGGSSTDTQYF
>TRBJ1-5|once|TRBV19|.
TGTGCCAGTAGTGGGGGCCGGGAGCAGCCCCAGCATTTT
CASSGGREQPQHF
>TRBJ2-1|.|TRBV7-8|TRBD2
TGTGCCAGCGCCGATTTACTAGCGGGGGGGAGTTTAGGGCAGTTCTTC
CASADLLAGGSLGQFF
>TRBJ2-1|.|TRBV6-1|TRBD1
TGTGCCAGCAGTGACCCGGGACAGACCTACAATGAGCAGTTCTTC
CASSDPGQTYNEQFF
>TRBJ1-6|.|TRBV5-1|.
TGCGCCAGCAGCTTGGGGGCATTGGGCTCCTATAATTCACCCCTCCACTTT
CASSLGALGSYNSPLHF
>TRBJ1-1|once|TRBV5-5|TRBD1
TGTGCCAGCAGCGCAGACAGGGGAGGAACTGAAGCTTTCTTT
CASSADRGGTEAFF
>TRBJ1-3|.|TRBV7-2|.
TGTGCCAGCAGCTTAGCACAGGTTACCTCTGGAAACACCATATATTTT
CASSLAQVTSGNTIYF
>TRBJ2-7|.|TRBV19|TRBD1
TGTGCCAGCCGAGGGTTTTGGACAGGGCCCGAGCAGTACTTC
CASRGFWTGPEQYF
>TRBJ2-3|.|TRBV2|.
TGTGCCAGCAGGCCCAGCCTGAGCACAGATACGCAGTATTTT
CASRPSLSTDTQYF
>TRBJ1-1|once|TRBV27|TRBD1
TGTGCCAGCAGTTTTGACAGGGTTAGCAACACTGAAGCTTTCTTT
CASSFDRVSNTEAFF
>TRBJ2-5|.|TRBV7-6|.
TGTGCCAGCAGGAGCCGAGGCGAGGGGCGAGAGACCCAGTACTTC
CASRSRGEGRETQYF
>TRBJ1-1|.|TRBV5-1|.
TGCGCCAGCAGCTTAGCAGGGTACACTGAAGCTTTCTTT
CASSLAGYTEAFF
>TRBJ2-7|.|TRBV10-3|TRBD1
TGTGCCATCGCCTCCGGGACAGGCTTCAACGAGCAGTACTTC
CAIASGTGFNEQYF
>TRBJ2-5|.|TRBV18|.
TGTGCCAGCTCACCAATAACGATCCGGGGTAGGGGTGAGACCCAGTACTTC
CASSPITIRGRGETQYF
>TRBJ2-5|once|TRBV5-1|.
TGCGCCAGCAGCTGGGGGCGGGAGAATCAAGAGACCCAGTACTTC
CASSWGRENQETQYF
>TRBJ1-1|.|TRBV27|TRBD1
TGTGCCAGCAGTTTCCTCCCGGGACAGGGGGCTTCTGAAGCTTTCTTT
CASSFLPGQGASEAFF
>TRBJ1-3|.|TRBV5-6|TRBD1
TGTGCCAGCTTCCGACAGGGGGATTATTCTGGAAACACCATATATTTT
CASFRQGDYSGNTIYF
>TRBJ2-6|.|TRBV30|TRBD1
TGTGCCTGGAGTCCGGGACAGGGCCTCTCTGGGGCCAACGTCCTGACTTTC
CAWSPGQGLSGANVLTF
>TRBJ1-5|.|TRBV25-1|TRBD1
TGTGCCAGCAGTGGGGGGACAGGGGGCAACAGTATCAATCAGCCCCAGCATTTT
CASSGGTGGNSINQPQHF
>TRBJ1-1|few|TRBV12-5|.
TGTGCTAGTGGTTGGGATTCAGGAAGCGCTTTCTTT
CASGWDSGSAFF
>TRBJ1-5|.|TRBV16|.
TGTGCCAGCAGCAAGACAGATAGCAATCAGCCCCAGCATTTT
CASSKTDSNQPQHF
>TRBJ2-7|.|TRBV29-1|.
TGCAGCGTTCGGTCCACCGCTACGAGCGAGCAGTACTTC
CSVRSTATSEQYF
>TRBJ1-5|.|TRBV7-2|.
TGTGCCAGCAGCTTGGGCCCCTATAGCAATCAGCCCCAGCATTTT
CASSLGPYSNQPQHF
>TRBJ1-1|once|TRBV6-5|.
TGTGCCAGCAGTTACTCGGGAGGGACTGAAGCTTTCTTT
CASSYSGGTEAFF
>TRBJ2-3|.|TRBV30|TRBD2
TGTGCCTGGAGTTTTGCCGGGACTAGCGGGGGTAAGGATACGCAGTATTTT
CAWSFAGTSGGKDTQYF
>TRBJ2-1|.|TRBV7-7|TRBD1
TGTGCCAGCAGCGTGGGGACAGGGCCGAGCAATGAGCAGTTCTTC
CASSVGTGPSNEQFF
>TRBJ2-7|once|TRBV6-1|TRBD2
TGTGCCAGCAGTCATAGGACTAGCGACGAGCAGTACTTC
CASSHRTSDEQYF
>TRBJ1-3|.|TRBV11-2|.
TGTGCCAGCAGCTCGACAGTGCTCTCTGGAAACACCATATATTTT
CASSSTVLSGNTIYF
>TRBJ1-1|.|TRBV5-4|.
TGTGCCAGCAGCTTGCCAGTAAACACTGAAGCTTTCTTT
CASSLPVNTEAFF
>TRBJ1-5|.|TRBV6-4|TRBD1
TGTGCCAGCAGTGGGATCCGGGACAGGGATCAGCCCCAGCATTTT
CASSGIRDRDQPQHF